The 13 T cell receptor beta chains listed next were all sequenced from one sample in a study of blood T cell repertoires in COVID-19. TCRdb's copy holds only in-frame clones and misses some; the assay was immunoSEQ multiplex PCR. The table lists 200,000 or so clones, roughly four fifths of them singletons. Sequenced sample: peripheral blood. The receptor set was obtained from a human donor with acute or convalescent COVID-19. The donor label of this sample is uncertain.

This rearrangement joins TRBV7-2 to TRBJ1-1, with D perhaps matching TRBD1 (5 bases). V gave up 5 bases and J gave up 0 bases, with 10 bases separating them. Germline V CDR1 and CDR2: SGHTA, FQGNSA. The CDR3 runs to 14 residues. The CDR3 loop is CASSPRAVNTEAFF. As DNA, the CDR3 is TGTGCCAGCAGCCCCAGGGCGGTGAACACTGAAGCTTTCTTT.

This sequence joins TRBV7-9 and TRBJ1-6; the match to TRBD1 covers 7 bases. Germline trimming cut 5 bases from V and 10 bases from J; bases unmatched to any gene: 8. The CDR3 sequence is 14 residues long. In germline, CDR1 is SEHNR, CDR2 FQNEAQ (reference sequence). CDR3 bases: TGTGCCAGCAGCGAAGGAGGGGGCTGGTCACCCCTCCACTTT. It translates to CASSEGGGWSPLHF.

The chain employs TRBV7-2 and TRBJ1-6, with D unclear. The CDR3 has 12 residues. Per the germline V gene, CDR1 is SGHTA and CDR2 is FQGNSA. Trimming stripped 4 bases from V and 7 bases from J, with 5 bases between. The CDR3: CASSSTNSPLHF. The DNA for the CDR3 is TGTGCCAGCAGCTCCACAAATTCACCCCTCCACTTT.

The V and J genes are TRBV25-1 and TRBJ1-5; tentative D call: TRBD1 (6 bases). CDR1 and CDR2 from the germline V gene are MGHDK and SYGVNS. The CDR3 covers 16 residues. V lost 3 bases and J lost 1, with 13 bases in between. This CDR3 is CASSEPGRGSNQPQHF. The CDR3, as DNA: TGTGCCAGCAGTGAGCCGGGCAGGGGAAGCAATCAGCCCCAGCATTTT.

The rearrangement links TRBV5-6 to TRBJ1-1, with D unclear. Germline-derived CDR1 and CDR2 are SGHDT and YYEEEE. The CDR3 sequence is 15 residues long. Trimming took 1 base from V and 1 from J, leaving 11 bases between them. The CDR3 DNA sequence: TGTGCCAGCAGCTTGTCGGGTAGGAAGAACACTGAAGCTTTCTTT. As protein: CASSLSGRKNTEAFF.

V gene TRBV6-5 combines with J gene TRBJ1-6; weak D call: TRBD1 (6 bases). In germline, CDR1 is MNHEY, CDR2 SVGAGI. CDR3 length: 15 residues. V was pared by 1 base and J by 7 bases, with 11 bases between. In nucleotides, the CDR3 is TGTGCCAGCAGTTACTTGGTGCAGGGGAATTCACCCCTCCACTTT. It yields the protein CASSYLVQGNSPLHF.

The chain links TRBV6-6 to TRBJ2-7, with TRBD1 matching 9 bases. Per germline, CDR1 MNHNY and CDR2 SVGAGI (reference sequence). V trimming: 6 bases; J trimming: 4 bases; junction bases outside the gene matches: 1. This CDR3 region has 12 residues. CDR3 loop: CASRQGAYEQYF. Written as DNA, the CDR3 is TGTGCCAGCAGACAGGGGGCGTACGAGCAGTACTTC.

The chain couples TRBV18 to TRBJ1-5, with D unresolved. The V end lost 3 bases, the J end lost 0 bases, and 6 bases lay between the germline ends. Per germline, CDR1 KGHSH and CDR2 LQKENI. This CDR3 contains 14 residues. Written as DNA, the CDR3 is TGTGCCAGCTCACCGACTGATAGCAATCAGCCCCAGCATTTT. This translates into CASSPTDSNQPQHF.

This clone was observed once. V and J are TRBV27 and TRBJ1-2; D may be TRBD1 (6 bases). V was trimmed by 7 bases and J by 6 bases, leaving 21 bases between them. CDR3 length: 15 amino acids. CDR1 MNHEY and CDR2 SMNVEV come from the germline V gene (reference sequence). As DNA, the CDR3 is TGTGCCAGCACCTCGACGGGGGCGCGGGGGAATGGCTACACCTTC. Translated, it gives CASTSTGARGNGYTF.

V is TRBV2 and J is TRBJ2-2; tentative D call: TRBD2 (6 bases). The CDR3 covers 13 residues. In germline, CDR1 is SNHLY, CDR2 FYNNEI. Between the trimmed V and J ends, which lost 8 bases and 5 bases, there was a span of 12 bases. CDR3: CASGGTGTGELFF. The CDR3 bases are TGTGCCAGCGGGGGGACGGGGACCGGGGAGCTGTTTTTT.

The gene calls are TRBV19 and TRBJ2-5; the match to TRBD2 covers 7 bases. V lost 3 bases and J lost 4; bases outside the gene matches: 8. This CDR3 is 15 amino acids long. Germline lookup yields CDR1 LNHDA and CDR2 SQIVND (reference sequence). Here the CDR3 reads CASSMGGVAGETQYF. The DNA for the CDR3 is TGTGCCAGTAGTATGGGCGGGGTAGCGGGAGAGACCCAGTACTTC.

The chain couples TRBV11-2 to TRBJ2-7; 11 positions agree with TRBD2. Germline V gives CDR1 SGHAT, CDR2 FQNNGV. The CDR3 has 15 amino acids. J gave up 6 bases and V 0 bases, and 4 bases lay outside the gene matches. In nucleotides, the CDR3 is TGTGCCAGCAGCTTAGATGGGCTAGCGGGAGGCGAGCAGTACTTC. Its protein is CASSLDGLAGGEQYF.

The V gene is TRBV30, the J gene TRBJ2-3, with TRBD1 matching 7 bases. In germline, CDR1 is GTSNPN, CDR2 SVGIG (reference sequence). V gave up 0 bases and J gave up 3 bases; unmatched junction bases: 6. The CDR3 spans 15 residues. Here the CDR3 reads CAWSVRTGSTDTQYF. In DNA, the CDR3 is TGTGCCTGGAGTGTACGGACAGGATCTACAGATACGCAGTATTTT.